This TCR beta chain was sequenced for a study of TIL therapy for anti-PD-1-resistant metastatic lung cancer (dated by TCRdb to the early 2020s). Background on the whole study: Tumors were harvested prior to any PD-1/PD-L1 blockade, after which nivolumab was administered to patients, and lymphodepletion, expanded TIL infusion and IL-2 were given to patients who progressed. Among the enrolled patients, the median age was 54 years (range about 35-85), and the median tumor PD-L1 proportion score was around 6%. The cohort was predominantly lung adenocarcinoma, with several EGFR-mutant and two ALK-rearranged tumors, and half of patients were current or former smokers. Across the cohort, whole-exome sequencing showed a median non-synonymous tumor mutation burden of roughly 1.5 mutations per megabase. Clonotypes were tracked across tumor, expanded TIL product and serial blood samples by T cell receptor beta sequencing of tumor and peripheral blood. The full study reports these points: Infused TIL clonotypes partially replaced the baseline peripheral repertoire then decayed over months, with no apparent association between persistence and response. The cohort was highly selected, with more treatment-naive, never-smoker and oncogene-addicted patients than typical, limiting generalizability. The study protocol defined all tumor marker inferences as exploratory.

TCR beta CDR3 regions were amplified from genomic DNA by bias-controlled multiplex PCR with the immunoSEQ v3 hsTCRB kit. The TCR libraries were sequenced on an Illumina NextSeq 500 to around 1.9 million read pairs for survey level or about 5-6 million read pairs for deep level. The paper's data handling went like this. Clonality was reported by immunoSEQ Analyzer software, which also assigned V, D and J genes and filtered out non-productive sequences. Repertoires of infused TIL and blood were compared using productive Simpson clonality and the Morisita overlap index of productive TRB rearrangements. For each clone in blood, the absolute clonotype count was estimated by multiplying the lymphocyte count by the CD3+ fraction and by the clone's productive frequency. This immuneACCESS table, as held by TCRdb, lists in-frame sequences with V and J called but not all clones. Of the missing ones, under half trace to an unresolved V gene in checked studies; the others have no known cause. V, J and clone size reflect that table, while D and trimming were determined from the DNA. In all, the sample holds around 15,000 clones, and more than 75% of those were seen once. Together, the top ten hold approximately 0.87% of the sample.

Reading the label with the study, this specimen's time point is: pre-treatment sample, taken before nivolumab and TIL therapy. Adults with stage 4 NSCLC were enrolled from 2017 to January 2020 in a dual-center phase I trial. Samples came from a single-arm, open-label phase I trial of tumor-infiltrating lymphocyte therapy with nivolumab in advanced non-small cell lung cancer. Blood mononuclear cells from EDTA tubes were isolated by Ficoll gradient, snap-frozen as pellets, and DNA was extracted with a Qiagen mini-prep kit. A note on this clone: Its antigen has not been determined. Per-base qualities were not stored, and no clone one base away is much larger.

The germline V gene encodes CDR1 LNHDA and CDR2 SQIVND (reference sequence). Deletion took 4 bases off V and 4 bases off J, with a span of 16 bases between the germline ends. Inclusive of the bounding cysteine and phenylalanine, the CDR3 is 15 residues long. Solely the CDR3 DNA is kept, with 45 bases framed from the first base. This receptor was identified in a person aged 25 to 79 with non-small cell lung cancer. The sample here was blood, taken at baseline. The chain couples TRBV19 to TRBJ1-2, with the D gene not clear enough to name. The DNA sequence is as follows: TGTGCCAGTAGTACGGACGGCCCCCTGGGCTATGGCTACACCTTC. This sequence encodes CASSTDGPLGYGYTF.